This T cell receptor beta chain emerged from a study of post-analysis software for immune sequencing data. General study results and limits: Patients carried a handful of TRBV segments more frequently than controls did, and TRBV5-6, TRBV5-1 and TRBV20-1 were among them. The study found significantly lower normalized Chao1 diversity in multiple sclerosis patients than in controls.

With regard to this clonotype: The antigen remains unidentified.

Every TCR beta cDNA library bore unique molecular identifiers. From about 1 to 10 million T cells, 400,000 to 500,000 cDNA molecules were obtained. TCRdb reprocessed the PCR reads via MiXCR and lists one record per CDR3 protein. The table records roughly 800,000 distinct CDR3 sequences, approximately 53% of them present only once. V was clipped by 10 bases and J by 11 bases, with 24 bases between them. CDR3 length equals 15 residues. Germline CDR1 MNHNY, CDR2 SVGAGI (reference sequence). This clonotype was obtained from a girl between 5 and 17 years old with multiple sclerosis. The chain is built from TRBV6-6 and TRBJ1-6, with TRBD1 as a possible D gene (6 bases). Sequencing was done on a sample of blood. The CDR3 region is CAIIAAPGEVPPLHF. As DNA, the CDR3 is TGTGCCATCATAGCGGCCCCAGGGGAGGTGCCACCCCTCCACTTT.